A single sample is the source of the 18 T cell receptor beta chains below, sequenced in a study of tumor-infiltrating lymphocytes in localized non-small cell lung cancer. Using immunoSEQ multiplex PCR, the repertoire was profiled, and TCRdb retains in-frame clones only, with some absent. The sample gives about 6,400 clones, roughly 74% of which show up once; approximately 15% is in the top ten. Input material: lung tumor tissue. These receptors originate from a human donor with non-small cell lung cancer.

This rearrangement joins TRBV29-1 to TRBJ2-7, with 7 bases matching TRBD1. The CDR3 consists of 11 residues. The junction had 3 bases not matched to a gene; V was cut back by 7 bases and J by 3 bases. Germline loops: CDR1 SQVTM, CDR2 ANQGSEA. The CDR3 nucleotides are TGCAGCGCCCGGGACAGCTACGAGCAGTACTTC. It encodes CSARDSYEQYF.

The chain combines TRBV29-1 with TRBJ2-3; 10 bases map to TRBD1. CDR1 and CDR2 (germline): SQVTM, ANQGSEA. This CDR3 has 14 residues. Trimming at V came to 6 bases and at J to 5 bases, leaving 8 bases not matched to a gene. In DNA form, the CDR3 reads TGCAGCGTGATGGGCGGGACAGGGGTAGATACGCAGTATTTT. Amino acid sequence: CSVMGGTGVDTQYF.

The chain recombines TRBV6-5 with TRBJ2-1, with D possibly matching TRBD1 (5 bases). The CDR3 runs 13 residues. Per the germline V gene, CDR1 is MNHEY and CDR2 is SVGAGI. V lost 2 bases to trimming and J lost 6 bases, with 8 bases between them. The CDR3 protein is CASSYRTFNEQFF. The CDR3 bases are TGTGCCAGCAGTTACCGGACATTCAATGAGCAGTTCTTC.

This CDR3 reads CASSPRSQSEAFF. Here the CDR3 DNA reads TGTGCCAGCTCACCACGTTCTCAGTCTGAAGCTTTCTTT. The V gene is TRBV18, the J gene TRBJ1-1, with D uncertain. Germline loops: CDR1 KGHSH, CDR2 LQKENI. V lost 1 base and J 6 bases, leaving 9 bases between the germline ends. The CDR3 sequence is 13 residues long.

The chain has TRBV28 and TRBJ1-5; D ambiguous. Germline lookup yields CDR1 MDHEN and CDR2 SYDVKM. V was trimmed by 3 bases and J by 0 bases, leaving 3 bases between them. The CDR3 runs to 13 residues. This CDR3 reads CASSFDSNQPQHF. The CDR3 DNA reads TGTGCCAGCAGTTTTGATAGCAATCAGCCCCAGCATTTT.

This clone was seen a single time. The chain uses TRBV7-8 and TRBJ1-1, with D possibly being TRBD1 (5 bases). This CDR3 contains 16 residues. Germline CDR1 is SGHVS and CDR2 is FQNEAQ. V gave up 2 bases and J gave up 5 bases, with 18 bases separating them. The CDR3 sequence: CASSLNSYRQGTEAFF. CDR3 DNA: TGTGCCAGCAGCTTAAACTCGTATCGTCAGGGTACTGAAGCTTTCTTT.

The genes are TRBV18 and TRBJ1-2, with D tentatively TRBD1 (6 bases). Germline CDR1 reads KGHSH; CDR2 reads LQKENI. The length of the CDR3 is 15 residues. The germline V and J ends were trimmed by 3 bases and 4 bases, with 15 bases remaining between them. The CDR3 DNA sequence: TGTGCCAGCTCACCGCCCAGTCGGGGGCCCTATGGCTACACCTTC. Its protein is CASSPPSRGPYGYTF.

The CDR3 sequence: CASTNSGPGGQPQHF. In DNA form, the CDR3 reads TGTGCCAGTACCAATTCCGGACCGGGTGGTCAGCCCCAGCATTTT. This chain connects TRBV19 to TRBJ1-5; D gene uncertain. Germline V gene data show CDR1 as LNHDA and CDR2 as SQIVND (reference sequence). This CDR3 contains 15 residues. Trimming cost V 7 bases and J 6 bases, with 19 bases left between them.

This clone was picked up one time. The V gene is TRBV6-1, the J gene TRBJ1-1; D unclear. The CDR3 covers 15 residues. V lost 2 bases and J 0 bases, leaving 10 bases between the germline ends. CDR1 is MNHNS and CDR2 is SASEGT in the germline V gene. This chain's CDR3 is CASSEYWSMNTEAFF. For the CDR3, the DNA is TGTGCCAGCAGTGAATATTGGAGTATGAACACTGAAGCTTTCTTT.

The chain recombines TRBV15 with TRBJ1-2, with unresolved D. This CDR3 has 13 residues. V shed 0 bases and J shed 6 bases, with 8 bases lying between them. Looked up from germline, CDR1 is LNHNV and CDR2 is YYDKDF (reference sequence). In nucleotides, the CDR3 is TGTGCCACCAGCAGAGATCGGCCAGATGGCTACACCTTC. It yields the protein CATSRDRPDGYTF.

This rearrangement joins TRBV28 to TRBJ2-7; perhaps TRBD1 as D (9 bases). Trimming left V 5 bases short and J 0 bases short, with 26 bases between. The CDR3 spans 19 residues. Germline V gene lookup returns CDR1 MDHEN and CDR2 SYDVKM. CDR3 residues: CASSLVPGQGGTSSYEQYF. The CDR3 region has the DNA TGTGCCAGCAGTCTCGTCCCGGGACAGGGAGGGACTAGCTCCTACGAGCAGTACTTC.

The chain joins TRBV29-1 to TRBJ2-7; possibly TRBD1 for D (6 bases). With 5 bases removed from V and 0 bases from J, the gap between germline ends came to 11 bases. This CDR3 comprises 13 residues. The germline V gene has CDR1 SQVTM and CDR2 ANQGSEA. CDR3 sequence reads: CSVNSGDSYEQYF. DNA for the CDR3: TGCAGCGTTAATTCAGGGGACTCCTACGAGCAGTACTTC.

V and J are TRBV6-5 and TRBJ2-5, with 8 bases matching TRBD1. The germline gives CDR1 MNHEY, CDR2 SVGAGI. Losses at the gene ends were 2 bases for V and 9 bases for J; bases not matched to a gene: 8. The CDR3 totals 14 residues. CDR3 sequence (DNA): TGTGCCAGCAGTTACGTGGACAGGGTGGGGGCCCAGTACTTC. Amino acids: CASSYVDRVGAQYF.

The chain is built from TRBV5-4 and TRBJ1-4; 7 nucleotides align to TRBD1. This CDR3 has 15 residues. The germline CDR1 and CDR2 sequences are SGHNT and YYREEE (reference sequence). Losses at the gene ends were 4 bases for V and 8 bases for J; bases not matched to a gene: 11. CDR3 loop: CASSPREGAREKLFF. The CDR3 nucleotides are TGTGCCAGCAGCCCACGAGAGGGGGCTCGGGAAAAACTGTTTTTT.

This clone appeared once. The chain carries TRBV18 and TRBJ2-3; no reliable D call. Trimming shortened V by 4 bases and J by 2 bases, and 4 bases separated the two germline ends. This CDR3 region has 12 residues. CDR1 is KGHSH and CDR2 is LQKENI in the germline V gene. CDR3 nucleotide sequence: TGTGCCAGCTCACTCGACACAGATACGCAGTATTTT. Encoded protein: CASSLDTDTQYF.

This clone is categorized as large (0.1 to 1%). The genes are TRBV7-3 and TRBJ1-1; no reliable D call. V dropped 5 bases and J dropped 2 bases, with 12 bases sitting between them. The CDR3 spans 14 residues. The V gene's germline CDR1 is SGHTA and CDR2 FQGTGA. This chain's CDR3 is CASSRGNQNTEAFF. As DNA, the CDR3 is TGTGCCAGCAGCCGCGGGAATCAAAACACTGAAGCTTTCTTT. Looking up the rest from reference TRBV7-3 and TRBJ1-1 gives the full variable domain: GAGVSQTPSNKVTEKGKYVELRCDPISGHTALYWYRQSLGQGPEFLIYFQGTGAADDSGLPNDRFFAVRPEGSVSTLKIQRTERGDSAVYLCASSRGNQNTEAFFGQGTRLTVV.

The chain recombines TRBV11-1 with TRBJ1-2; no firm D call. V dropped 1 base and J dropped 8 bases, with 11 bases sitting between them. The CDR3 has 13 residues. Germline CDR1 SGHAT, CDR2 FQDESV (reference sequence). The CDR3 region is CASSLESMGGYTF. In DNA form, the CDR3 reads TGTGCCAGCAGCTTAGAATCGATGGGAGGCTACACCTTC. The complete variable domain, with remaining parts taken from reference TRBV11-1 and TRBJ1-2, reads EAEVAQSPRYKITEKSQAVAFWCDPISGHATLYWYRQILGQGPELLVQFQDESVVDDSQLPKDRFSAERLKGVDSTLKIQPAELGDSAMYLCASSLESMGGYTFGSGTRLTVV.

J is TRBJ1-4 and V is TRBV28; D ambiguous. The CDR3 runs to 11 residues. V was shortened by 1 base and J by 6 bases, with 0 bases between the two germline ends. Per germline, CDR1 MDHEN and CDR2 SYDVKM. In DNA, the CDR3 is TGTGCCAGCAGTTTATATGAAAAACTGTTTTTT. It translates to CASSLYEKLFF.